Listed below are T cell receptor beta chains from one sample, sequenced in a study of cytomegalovirus exposure and HLA in healthy donors. Data came from immunoSEQ multiplex PCR; TCRdb stores just in-frame clones and leaves some out. Its table records 150,000 to 200,000 clones. The specimen sequenced was PBMCs. The receptor set was obtained from a man aged 30-40 years in good health and CMV-seronegative. Both conserved end residues are part of each CDR3. Fields, in order: J gene, V gene, clone size, D gene, CDR3 DNA, CDR3 protein. D genes are given only for firm matches. Part of the rows lack a size; the others show once, few, many or a class for expanded clones.

TRBJ2-7,TRBV19,-,TRBD1,TGTGCCAGTAGTGCCTGGACAGGACGTCTCTACGAGCAGTACTTC,CASSAWTGRLYEQYF
TRBJ2-7,TRBV28,-,-,TGTGCCAGCAGTTGGACTACTTTGACCTACGAGCAGTACTTC,CASSWTTLTYEQYF
TRBJ2-1,TRBV11-3,-,TRBD2,TGTGCCAGCAGCACACTACTAGCGGGGGGCTACAATGAGCAGTTCTTC,CASSTLLAGGYNEQFF
TRBJ2-5,TRBV6-5,-,-,TGTGCCAGCACCCAAGAGGCCCCCGGAGAGACCCAGTACTTC,CASTQEAPGETQYF
TRBJ1-2,TRBV6-5,-,TRBD1,TGTGCCAGCAGTTGGACAGGGGGCAAGGGTGGCTACACCTTC,CASSWTGGKGGYTF
TRBJ1-3,TRBV18,-,-,TGTGCCAGCTCACTCACAGAAGACGGCACCATATATTTT,CASSLTEDGTIYF
TRBJ2-7,TRBV18,-,-,TGTGCCAGCTCATCCACGGGGAGCCTGCTCTCCTACGAGCAGTACTTC,CASSSTGSLLSYEQYF
TRBJ1-2,TRBV6-5,-,TRBD1,TGTGCCAGCAGTTACACAGGGGATGGCTACACCTTC,CASSYTGDGYTF
TRBJ2-3,TRBV5-4,-,-,TGTGCCAGCAGCTTGGCAGGAACTAGCACAGATACGCAGTATTTT,CASSLAGTSTDTQYF
TRBJ1-1,TRBV13,medium-sized,-,TGTGCCAGCAGCTTAGGCCGAGCTGAAACTGAAGCTTTCTTT,CASSLGRAETEAFF
TRBJ2-7,TRBV9,-,TRBD2,TGTGCCAGCAGCGCCCGGACTAGTCCCTCCTACGAGCAGTACTTC,CASSARTSPSYEQYF
TRBJ2-7,TRBV28,-,-,TGTGCCTGCGGAGCGGGACACTCCTACGAGCAGTACTTC,CACGAGHSYEQYF
TRBJ2-7,TRBV19,-,-,TGTGCCAGTAGCCCCGGTGGAGCCAGGGGAATTTTTTACGAGCAGTACTTC,CASSPGGARGIFYEQYF
TRBJ1-5,TRBV10-3,-,-,TGTGCCATCAGACCCTCATCCGGGGGCAATCAGCCCCAGCATTTT,CAIRPSSGGNQPQHF
TRBJ2-7,TRBV19,-,TRBD1,TGTGCCAGCACCGGTGGACAGGGGACCTACGAGCAGTACTTC,CASTGGQGTYEQYF
TRBJ1-1,TRBV30,-,-,TGTGCCTGCCCCTTCTCAGGGGCCTCAAGAAGCACTGAAGCTTTCTTT,CACPFSGASRSTEAFF
TRBJ2-1,TRBV10-3,-,TRBD2,TGTGCCATCAGTGTTAGTAGCGGGACCTACAATGAGCAGTTCTTC,CAISVSSGTYNEQFF
TRBJ2-1,TRBV30,-,-,TGTGCCTGGAGGAAGAGAACCCTAAGCTCCTACAATGAGCAGTTCTTC,CAWRKRTLSSYNEQFF
TRBJ1-6,TRBV7-2,-,TRBD1,TGTGCCAGCAGCTTAGCGTTCGGACAGGGGAAGGATAATTCACCCCTCCACTTT,CASSLAFGQGKDNSPLHF
TRBJ1-2,TRBV2,-,-,TGTGCCAGCCATCAGGGTAACTATGGCTACACCTTC,CASHQGNYGYTF
TRBJ2-1,TRBV2,-,TRBD2,TGTGCCACCGCACGGGGGGGCTCCTACAATGAGCAGTTCTTC,CATARGGSYNEQFF
TRBJ2-7,TRBV28,-,-,TGTGCCAGTCTTACAGGGTCTACCGAGCAGTACTTC,CASLTGSTEQYF
TRBJ1-2,TRBV28,-,-,TGTGCCAGCAGGACTACAAATAACTATGGCTACACCTTC,CASRTTNNYGYTF
TRBJ2-7,TRBV4-2,-,-,TGTGCCAGCAGCCAAGATTACCGCGGCGACGAGCAGTACTTC,CASSQDYRGDEQYF
TRBJ2-1,TRBV7-2,-,TRBD2,TGTGCCAGCAGCTTAGCGGGGACTAGGAGCTACAATGAGCAGTTCTTC,CASSLAGTRSYNEQFF
TRBJ1-2,TRBV30,-,TRBD1,TGTGCCTGGAGATGGAGGGGGCCTAGCTATGGCTACACCTTC,CAWRWRGPSYGYTF
TRBJ2-1,TRBV27,-,TRBD2,TGTGCCAGCAGTTTACAACCGGGACTAGCGGGAGTATATGAGCAGTTCTTC,CASSLQPGLAGVYEQFF
TRBJ1-6,TRBV27,-,-,TGTGCCAGCACCCTCTCCCGCGCGGGGGATTCACCCCTCCACTTT,CASTLSRAGDSPLHF
TRBJ1-1,TRBV11-3,-,-,TGTGCCAGCAGCTTAGAATCAGACCAGACAGAAGCTTTCTTT,CASSLESDQTEAFF
TRBJ1-1,TRBV5-1,-,TRBD1,TGCGCCAGCAGCTTGCGACAGGGGGGGCCCATGAACACTGAAGCTTTCTTT,CASSLRQGGPMNTEAFF
TRBJ2-3,TRBV4-2,-,TRBD2,TGTGCCAGCAGCCAAGTAACTAGCGGAAGCACAGATACGCAGTATTTT,CASSQVTSGSTDTQYF
TRBJ2-1,TRBV19,-,-,TGTGCCAGTAGTATAGAGAAACTCGCGGGATCCTACAATGAGCAGTTCTTC,CASSIEKLAGSYNEQFF
TRBJ2-2,TRBV14,-,TRBD2,TGTGCCAGCAGCCAGTCCGCGGGAGCCGGGGAGCTGTTTTTT,CASSQSAGAGELFF
TRBJ2-7,TRBV5-1,-,-,TGCGCCAGCAGGCCTAACGCGGGGAACCCGGGCGAGCAGTACTTC,CASRPNAGNPGEQYF
TRBJ1-1,TRBV27,-,TRBD1,TGTGCCAGCAGTTGGACAGGGGGGAGCACTGAAGCTTTCTTT,CASSWTGGSTEAFF
TRBJ2-5,TRBV27,-,-,TGTGCCAGCAACCTTCGCGGGACAGCCCAAGAGACCCAGTACTTC,CASNLRGTAQETQYF
TRBJ2-3,TRBV7-2,-,TRBD2,TGTGCCAGCAGCTCGAGCGGGGGGCGCACAGATACGCAGTATTTT,CASSSSGGRTDTQYF
TRBJ2-1,TRBV28,-,TRBD2,TGTGCCAGCAGTTCCTACCCGACTAGCGGGAGGCTTAATGAGCAGTTCTTC,CASSSYPTSGRLNEQFF
TRBJ1-1,TRBV14,-,-,TGTGCCAGCAGCCAAGATCAGAACACTGAAGCTTTCTTT,CASSQDQNTEAFF
TRBJ2-7,TRBV4-3,-,-,TGCGCCAGCAGCCCCGCAGTTAACTACGAGCAGTACTTC,CASSPAVNYEQYF
TRBJ2-7,TRBV4-1,-,-,TGCGCCAGCAGCCAAGTAATCGGGGACAATTCCTACGAGCAGTACTTC,CASSQVIGDNSYEQYF
TRBJ2-1,TRBV10-3,-,-,TGTGCCATCAGTGAGTCAGGGGGTCGTCGGACCCCAAGTAACTACAATGAGCAGTTCTTC,CAISESGGRRTPSNYNEQFF
TRBJ1-1,TRBV6-5,-,TRBD1,TGTGCCAGCAGTTGGGGGACAGGGAGTCGAACTGAAGCTTTCTTT,CASSWGTGSRTEAFF